These 19 T cell receptor beta chains were all obtained from the same sample, sequenced in a study of radiation and T cells in renal cell carcinoma. Clones were sequenced by immunoSEQ multiplex PCR, and TCRdb holds only the in-frame ones, with some missing. The sample has 150,000 or so clones; approximately 90% are singletons. Regarding time point: blood 2 weeks post-SBRT. Treatment specified: 15 Gy SBRT to primary tumor, nephrectomy 4 weeks later. Sequenced material: blood, taken from a patient whose treatment included radiotherapy and nephrectomy. These receptors all come from a woman between 50 and 59 years old with renal cell carcinoma.

The J gene is TRBJ1-3, the V gene TRBV6-6, with a possible D match to TRBD1 (5 bases). The CDR3 loop spans 13 amino acids. Trimming pared 6 bases from V and 1 base from J, leaving 7 bases between. The germline gives CDR1 MNHNY, CDR2 SVGAGI (reference sequence). CDR3 in DNA: TGTGCCAGCAGACGGGGGTCTGGAAACACCATATATTTT. Translation: CASRRGSGNTIYF.

The chain carries TRBV21-1 and TRBJ2-3; the table's D call of TRBD1 was not tested on the DNA. TRBV21-1 is a recognized pseudogene. There are 14 residues in the CDR3. The CDR3 DNA is TGTGCCAGCAGCGACCAGGGGGTTACAGATACGCAGTATTTT. Translation gives CASSDQGVTDTQYF.

This clone was observed a handful of times. The rearrangement uses TRBV10-3 and TRBJ2-7; a weak D match, TRBD1 (6 bases). V lost 4 bases and J 4 bases, leaving 14 bases between the germline ends. The CDR3 runs to 14 residues. Germline V gives CDR1 ENHRY, CDR2 SYGVKD. CDR3 amino acids: CAISAQGPPYEQYF. In nucleotides, the CDR3 is TGTGCCATCAGTGCACAGGGACCCCCTTACGAGCAGTACTTC.

The chain links TRBV5-4 to TRBJ2-1, with D tentatively TRBD2 (6 bases). Trimming pared 4 bases from V and 0 bases from J, leaving 11 bases between. Germline CDR1 SGHNT, CDR2 YYREEE (reference sequence). This CDR3 spans 15 amino acids. The CDR3 region is CASSVDGSSYNEQFF. CDR3 in DNA: TGTGCCAGCAGCGTGGACGGGAGCTCCTACAATGAGCAGTTCTTC.

The chain links TRBV19 to TRBJ1-5, with TRBD1 identical over 7 bases. The CDR3 has 16 amino acids. The V and J ends lost 3 bases and 0 bases, in that order; junction bases with no gene match: 5. The germline V gene encodes CDR1 LNHDA and CDR2 SQIVND (reference sequence). The DNA for the CDR3 is TGTGCCAGTAGTATGGGACAGCGTTATAGCAATCAGCCCCAGCATTTT. It yields the protein CASSMGQRYSNQPQHF.

The chain uses TRBV7-2 and TRBJ1-1; D is possibly TRBD1 (5 bases). The CDR3 covers 13 residues. Trimming took 6 bases from V and 5 from J, leaving 13 bases between them. Germline values: CDR1 SGHTA, CDR2 FQGNSA. The CDR3 reads CASSRGSGTEAFF. CDR3 DNA sequence: TGTGCCAGCAGTCGCGGATCAGGGACTGAAGCTTTCTTT.

In the case of this clone: Relative to the germline gene, one junction end is altered; a read error may explain this. The rearrangement joins TRBV7-7 to TRBJ1-5; D is possibly TRBD1 (5 bases). The CDR3 has 17 amino acids. The germline V gene has CDR1 SSHAT and CDR2 FNYEAQ (reference sequence). The CDR3 DNA reads TGTGCTAGCAGGGTCGGGTTGAAGGTCAATAGCAATCAGCCCCAGCATTTT. This gives the protein CASRVGLKVNSNQPQHF. The complete variable domain, with remaining parts taken from reference TRBV7-7 and TRBJ1-5, reads GAGVSQSPRYKVTKRGQDVTLRCDPISSHATLYWYQQALGQGPEFLTYFNYEAQPDKSGLPSDRFSAERPEGSISTLTIQRTEQRDSAMYRCASRVGLKVNSNQPQHFGDGTRLSIL.

This sequence joins TRBV5-1 and TRBJ1-2; D call uncertain. Trimming took 0 bases from V and 8 from J, leaving 14 bases between them. Germline V gene lookup returns CDR1 SGHRS and CDR2 YFSETQ. CDR3 length: 14 residues. The CDR3 loop is CASSLAIEGEGYTF. CDR3 nucleotides: TGCGCCAGCAGCTTGGCCATAGAGGGCGAAGGCTACACCTTC. The full variable domain, with the rest looked up from reference TRBV5-1 and TRBJ1-2, is KAGVTQTPRYLIKTRGQQVTLSCSPISGHRSVSWYQQTPGQGLQFLFEYFSETQRNKGNFPGRFSGRQFSNSRSEMNVSTLELGDSALYLCASSLAIEGEGYTFGSGTRLTVV.

This clone is a singleton in its sample. V and J are TRBV5-4 and TRBJ2-5; D not certain. V lost 1 base, J lost 1 base, and 8 bases lay in between. There are 14 residues in the CDR3. The germline gives CDR1 SGHNT, CDR2 YYREEE (reference sequence). In DNA, the CDR3 is TGTGCCAGCAGCTTGATGGGAACCCAAGAGACCCAGTACTTC. Translation: CASSLMGTQETQYF.

The rearrangement joins TRBV2 to TRBJ2-7, with TRBD1 matching 9 bases. Germline CDR1 SNHLY, CDR2 FYNNEI. The CDR3 is 12 residues long. V dropped 8 bases and J dropped 4; count of bases not matched to a gene: 3. The CDR3 DNA sequence: TGTGCCAGCGGGACAGGGATGTACGAGCAGTACTTC. This encodes CASGTGMYEQYF.

The chain carries TRBV4-3 and TRBJ1-5; D unclear. Trimming removed 0 bases from V and 5 bases from J, with 5 bases in between. This CDR3 is built from 13 residues. CDR1 is LGHNA and CDR2 is YSLEER in the germline V gene. The CDR3 reads CASSQDLDQPQHF. The CDR3 DNA reads TGCGCCAGCAGCCAAGATTTGGATCAGCCCCAGCATTTT.

This clone was picked up a small number of times. The J gene is TRBJ2-7, the V gene TRBV5-1; possibly TRBD2 for D (6 bases). The germline V and J ends were trimmed by 3 bases and 2 bases, with 18 bases remaining between them. The germline V gene has CDR1 SGHRS and CDR2 YFSETQ. This CDR3 spans 16 amino acids. CDR3 sequence: CASSSEGWDRTYEQYF. The CDR3 region has the DNA TGCGCCAGCAGCTCGGAGGGGTGGGACCGAACCTACGAGCAGTACTTC.

The chain uses TRBV5-4 and TRBJ2-3, with D tentatively TRBD1 (7 bases). Germline V gene sequence: CDR1 SGHNT, CDR2 YYREEE (reference sequence). The ends were cut back, 2 bases at V and 0 bases at J, with 10 bases in the middle. CDR3 length equals 15 residues. This CDR3 reads CASSFGGQSTDTQYF. CDR3 DNA: TGTGCCAGCAGCTTCGGGGGACAGAGCACAGATACGCAGTATTTT. The whole variable domain, filled in from reference TRBV5-4 and TRBJ2-3, reads ETGVTQSPTHLIKTRGQQVTLRCSSQSGHNTVSWYQQALGQGPQFIFQYYREEENGRGNFPPRFSGLQFPNYSSELNVNALELDDSALYLCASSFGGQSTDTQYFGPGTRLTVL.

The chain employs TRBV5-4 and TRBJ2-5; 10 nucleotides line up with TRBD2. The ends lost 7 bases at V and 1 base at J; junction bases unmatched: 4. The V gene's germline CDR1 is SGHNT and CDR2 YYREEE (reference sequence). The length of the CDR3 is 14 residues. Here the CDR3 DNA reads TGTGCCAGCGGAAGCGGGGGGGGCCAAGAGACCCAGTACTTC. Protein product: CASGSGGGQETQYF.

The V gene is TRBV4-3, the J gene TRBJ1-1; TRBD1 matches at 9 bases. The germline gives CDR1 LGHNA, CDR2 YSLEER. The V and J ends lost 6 bases and 6 bases, in that order; junction bases with no gene match: 11. There are 15 residues in the CDR3. DNA of the CDR3: TGCGCCAGCAGTTTCCCGGGACAGGGATCATCTGAAGCTTTCTTT. This sequence encodes CASSFPGQGSSEAFF.

This clone was seen a handful of times. The J gene is TRBJ1-6, the V gene TRBV19; weak D call: TRBD1 (6 bases). This CDR3 comprises 15 residues. V was cut by 10 bases and J by 0 bases, with 13 bases left in between. Germline loops: CDR1 LNHDA, CDR2 SQIVND (reference sequence). The CDR3 DNA reads as TGTGCCACTTCAACAGGGAGCTCCTATAATTCACCCCTCCACTTT. Translated, it gives CATSTGSSYNSPLHF.

The gene calls are TRBV28 and TRBJ1-5; 7 nucleotides align to TRBD1. Trimming removed 6 bases from V and 4 bases from J; junction bases left unmatched: 9. Germline CDR1 is MDHEN and CDR2 is SYDVKM. The CDR3 is made up of 15 amino acids. The CDR3 spells CASRGGGRINQPQHF. The CDR3 DNA reads as TGTGCCAGCAGGGGAGGGGGCAGGATTAATCAGCCCCAGCATTTT. Combining the CDR3 with reference TRBV28 and TRBJ1-5 gives the whole variable domain DVKVTQSSRYLVKRTGEKVFLECVQDMDHENMFWYRQDPGLGLRLIYFSYDVKMKEKGDIPEGYSVSREKKERFSLILESASTNQTSMYLCASRGGGRINQPQHFGDGTRLSIL.

The chain is built from TRBV19 and TRBJ2-6; D is possibly TRBD1 (6 bases). Looked up from germline, CDR1 is LNHDA and CDR2 is SQIVND (reference sequence). V was trimmed by 3 bases and J by 4 bases, leaving 10 bases between them. CDR3 length equals 15 residues. As DNA, the CDR3 is TGTGCCAGTAGTATGACAGGTTCAGGGGCCAACGTCCTGACTTTC. This translates into CASSMTGSGANVLTF. The variable domain in full, with the rest retrieved from reference TRBV19 and TRBJ2-6, is DGGITQSPKYLFRKEGQNVTLSCEQNLNHDAMYWYRQDPGQGLRLIYYSQIVNDFQKGDIAEGYSVSREKKESFPLTVTSAQKNPTAFYLCASSMTGSGANVLTFGAGSRLTVL.

This chain connects TRBV9 to TRBJ1-3, with D unclear. From germline, CDR1 is SGDLS and CDR2 YYNGEE. V was pared by 0 bases and J by 5 bases, with 12 bases between. This CDR3 comprises 15 residues. The CDR3 protein is CASSVEVFGRNTIYF. CDR3 coding DNA: TGTGCCAGCAGCGTAGAGGTCTTTGGGAGAAACACCATATATTTT.